A single sample is the source of the 25 T cell receptor beta chains below, sequenced in a study of early T cells in non-severe SARS-CoV-2 infection. One entry per CDR3 protein, called by TCRdb with MiXCR from the 5' RACE reads. The sample has some 77,000 distinct CDR3 sequences; around 12% are singletons. This specimen was whole blood, taken at baseline. The source of these receptors is an adult who was a healthcare worker with PCR-confirmed SARS-CoV-2 infection or an uninfected control (not recorded which). The donor label of this sample is uncertain.

This clonotype has at least ten counts. The chain combines TRBV18 with TRBJ2-7; 8 bases match TRBD2. Unmatched junction bases numbered 4, after V lost 3 bases and J lost 3 bases. This CDR3 is 14 amino acids long. Germline V gene data show CDR1 as KGHSH and CDR2 as LQKENI. For the CDR3, the DNA is TGTGCCAGCTCACCGGCCCTAGCGGGCTACGAGCAGTACTTC. This codes for CASSPALAGYEQYF.

This clonotype was observed many times. V gene TRBV7-9 combines with J gene TRBJ2-3; D unresolved. The CDR3 extends over 13 amino acids. V gave up 2 bases and J gave up 0 bases, with 3 bases separating them. Germline V gene data show CDR1 as SEHNR and CDR2 as FQNEAQ (reference sequence). In nucleotides, the CDR3 is TGTGCCAGCAGCTTATTAAGCACAGATACGCAGTATTTT. This gives the protein CASSLLSTDTQYF.

The rearrangement links TRBV7-6 to TRBJ1-1; D not resolved. The V and J ends lost 5 bases and 1 base respectively, with 11 bases between them. Germline CDR1 is SGHVS and CDR2 is FNYEAQ. The CDR3 is 14 residues long. CDR3 coding DNA: TGTGCCAGCAGCATCGCCGGGTCGAACACTGAAGCTTTCTTT. Translating it yields CASSIAGSNTEAFF.

CDR3 nucleotide sequence: TGTGCCAGCAGCTTACAACGCCCGGGCAGGGGAAATGAGCAGTTCTTC. Amino acid sequence: CASSLQRPGRGNEQFF. The genes are TRBV7-9 and TRBJ2-1; TRBD1 is a possible D gene (6 bases). This CDR3 has 16 residues. In germline, CDR1 is SEHNR, CDR2 FQNEAQ (reference sequence). V lost 2 bases and J 7 bases, leaving 18 bases between the germline ends.

This clonotype has just a few counts. V and J are TRBV4-1 and TRBJ1-5; D is perhaps TRBD1 (5 bases). The CDR3 totals 15 residues. Germline V gives CDR1 MGHRA, CDR2 YSYEKL. V was shortened by 4 bases and J by 6 bases, with 16 bases between the two germline ends. CDR3 coding DNA: TGCGCCAGCAGCCTCCGGGACGGGGAGAGTCAGCCCCAGCATTTT. Its protein product is CASSLRDGESQPQHF.

This clonotype showed up just a few times. V is TRBV27 and J is TRBJ2-7, with TRBD1 matching 9 bases. V lost 5 bases and J lost 3; bases outside the gene matches: 8. There are 15 residues in the CDR3. Germline CDR1 and CDR2: MNHEY and SMNVEV (reference sequence). DNA for the CDR3: TGTGCCAGCAGTGACCGGGACAGGGCATACTACGAGCAGTACTTC. Its translation: CASSDRDRAYYEQYF.

V gene TRBV20-1 combines with J gene TRBJ1-4, with 9 positions matching TRBD1. Unmatched junction bases numbered 7, after V lost 3 bases and J lost 5 bases. This CDR3 contains 15 residues. Germline V gene sequence: CDR1 DFQATT, CDR2 SNEGSKA (reference sequence). CDR3 sequence (DNA): TGCAGTGCTAGTAATCTAGGACAGGGGAATGAAAAACTGTTTTTT. It encodes CSASNLGQGNEKLFF.

There are a few counts of this clonotype. The chain joins TRBV19 to TRBJ1-3; D not certain. V was trimmed by 6 bases and J by 4 bases, leaving 16 bases between them. Germline V gene lookup returns CDR1 LNHDA and CDR2 SQIVND (reference sequence). The CDR3 runs to 15 residues. For the CDR3, the DNA is TGTGCCAGTAGACTCTCCTCGACTCCAGGAAACACCATATATTTT. This encodes CASRLSSTPGNTIYF.

Only a few counts were recorded for this clonotype. The V gene is TRBV5-1, the J gene TRBJ2-3; D gene ambiguous. Germline V CDR1 and CDR2: SGHRS, YFSETQ. V lost 1 base and J lost 0, with 6 bases in between. There are 14 residues in the CDR3. The CDR3 DNA follows: TGCGCCAGCAGCTTGTTCACGAGCACAGATACGCAGTATTTT. This translates into CASSLFTSTDTQYF.

This clonotype was counted between two and nine times. V is TRBV7-9 and J is TRBJ2-1; D may match TRBD1 or TRBD2 (5 bases each). The length of the CDR3 is 14 residues. V dropped 8 bases and J dropped 3 bases, with 14 bases sitting between them. Germline V gives CDR1 SEHNR, CDR2 FQNEAQ (reference sequence). The CDR3 region has the DNA TGTGCCAGCTCCTGGGGGTCTAACTACAATGAGCAGTTCTTC. Residues: CASSWGSNYNEQFF. Complete variable domain (other parts from reference TRBV7-9 and TRBJ2-1): DTGVSQNPRHKITKRGQNVTFRCDPISEHNRLYWYRQTLGQGPEFLTYFQNEAQLEKSRLLSDRFSAERPKGSFSTLEIQRTEQGDSAMYLCASSWGSNYNEQFFGPGTRLTVL.

The chain employs TRBV24-1 and TRBJ2-1; D gene uncertain. The V end was cut by 2 bases, the J end by 2 bases, with 9 bases between. The CDR3 runs to 15 residues. The germline V gene encodes CDR1 KGHDR and CDR2 SFDVKD. The CDR3 reads CATSDSAVTYNEQFF. CDR3 DNA: TGTGCCACCAGTGATTCGGCAGTTACCTACAATGAGCAGTTCTTC.

This clonotype came up many times. The chain has TRBV24-1 and TRBJ2-3; TRBD1 might be the D (6 bases). This CDR3 has 15 residues. V was clipped by 7 bases and J by 4 bases, with 17 bases between them. Germline lookup yields CDR1 KGHDR and CDR2 SFDVKD. Here the CDR3 reads CATSPGQSTADTQYF. The CDR3 nucleotides read TGTGCCACCAGCCCCGGACAGTCGACCGCAGATACGCAGTATTTT.

This clonotype was detected only a few times. The V gene is TRBV7-3, the J gene TRBJ1-1; D ambiguous. Germline CDR1 and CDR2: SGHTA and FQGTGA. V lost 10 bases and J 0 bases, leaving 12 bases between the germline ends. CDR3 length equals 13 residues. The CDR3 loop is CATSAQLNTEAFF. The CDR3, as DNA: TGTGCCACCTCTGCACAGTTGAACACTGAAGCTTTCTTT.

CDR3 sequence reads: CASSFSQGYEQYF. CDR3 coding DNA: TGTGCCAGCAGCTTTTCACAGGGCTACGAGCAGTACTTC. The V call is TRBV5-5, the J call TRBJ2-7; D might be TRBD1 (6 bases). Germline V gene sequence: CDR1 SGHKS, CDR2 YYEKEE (reference sequence). This CDR3 region has 13 residues. The V end was cut by 2 bases, the J end by 3 bases, with 9 bases between.

In its sample, this clonotype was seen many times. The CDR3 region has the DNA TGTGCCAGCTCACCTGGGGCAAATACCTACGAGCAGTACTTC. It encodes CASSPGANTYEQYF. The rearrangement joins TRBV18 to TRBJ2-7; D is possibly TRBD1 (5 bases). The CDR3 covers 14 residues. Germline assignment: CDR1 KGHSH and CDR2 LQKENI. The V end lost 3 bases, the J end lost 2 bases, and 11 bases lay between the germline ends.

This clonotype was recorded many times. V gene TRBV7-3 combines with J gene TRBJ2-2; 10 bases are shared with TRBD2. V shed 6 bases and J 4 bases; nucleotides not matched to a gene: 8. CDR1 is SGHTA, CDR2 FQGTGA, per germline. CDR3 size: 16 residues. CDR3 sequence (DNA): TGTGCCAGCAGTACTAGCGGGAATGGTGGCACCGGGGAGCTGTTTTTT. Its translation is CASSTSGNGGTGELFF.

The table lists this clonotype with many counts. The chain recombines TRBV7-9 with TRBJ2-1; unclear D gene. The CDR3 consists of 16 residues. The V and J ends lost 5 bases and 7 bases respectively, with 21 bases between them. Germline V gene lookup returns CDR1 SEHNR and CDR2 FQNEAQ (reference sequence). Here the CDR3 reads CASSRGTESFWNEQFF. The CDR3 DNA reads as TGTGCCAGCAGCCGAGGAACGGAAAGCTTTTGGAATGAGCAGTTCTTC.

This clonotype showed up many times. The chain's CDR3 is CASSFSGGLSNEQFF. In nucleotides, the CDR3 is TGTGCCAGCAGCTTTAGCGGGGGGCTAAGCAATGAGCAGTTCTTC. This rearrangement joins TRBV11-3 to TRBJ2-1, with TRBD2 identical over 10 bases. Unmatched junction bases numbered 5, after V lost 3 bases and J lost 6 bases. CDR3 length: 15 residues. Germline lookup yields CDR1 SGHNT and CDR2 YENEEA.

This clonotype was found a few times. The V call is TRBV5-6, the J call TRBJ1-6; D is ambiguous. This CDR3 has 14 residues. Germline loops: CDR1 SGHDT, CDR2 YYEEEE. Between the trimmed V and J ends, which lost 4 bases and 6 bases, there was a span of 11 bases. CDR3 protein: CASSQDAGNSPLHF. The DNA for the CDR3 is TGTGCCAGCAGCCAGGATGCGGGTAATTCACCCCTCCACTTT.

With regard to this clonotype: The junction differs from germline at one of its ends, possibly a read error. The chain is built from TRBV20-1 and TRBJ2-2, with D uncertain. Germline-derived CDR1 and CDR2 are DFQATT and SNEGSKA (reference sequence). The CDR3 contains 12 residues. The CDR3 is CSARGSTGELFF. Written as DNA, the CDR3 is TGCAGTGCGAGAGGTAGCACCGGGGAGCTGTTTTTT.

This clonotype has a count of ten or more. V usage is TRBV10-3 and J usage is TRBJ2-7, with D possibly being TRBD2 (5 bases). V gave up 8 bases and J gave up 0 bases, with 14 bases separating them. The CDR3 has 14 amino acids. Germline CDR1 is ENHRY and CDR2 is SYGVKD. The CDR3 spells CAIGRAASSYEQYF. The CDR3 bases are TGTGCCATCGGGCGGGCCGCGAGCTCCTACGAGCAGTACTTC.

The V call is TRBV29-1, the J call TRBJ1-2; D is unresolved. Per the germline V gene, CDR1 is SQVTM and CDR2 is ANQGSEA. This CDR3 is built from 15 residues. The V gene lost 0 bases and the J gene lost 0 bases, with 11 bases spanning the gap. CDR3 region: CSVEDFTETNYGYTF. The CDR3 DNA is TGCAGCGTTGAAGATTTTACAGAAACTAACTATGGCTACACCTTC.

This clonotype was found a few times. An end of the junction differs from the germline gene, which may be a read error. The CDR3: CANSLAYTEAFF. CDR3 DNA sequence: TGTGCCAACAGTTTGGCCTACACTGAAGCTTTCTTT. The V and J genes are TRBV12-3 or TRBV12-4 and TRBJ1-1; D gene ambiguous. The length of the CDR3 is 12 residues.

This clonotype has at least ten counts. The CDR3 is CASSSVQGSETQYF. The CDR3 DNA sequence: TGTGCCAGCAGCTCCGTACAGGGAAGCGAGACCCAGTACTTC. This rearrangement joins TRBV7-7 to TRBJ2-5, with D perhaps TRBD1 (6 bases). The CDR3 length is 14 residues. Trimming took off 4 bases at V and 5 bases at J, with 14 bases between the two ends. Germline values: CDR1 SSHAT, CDR2 FNYEAQ (reference sequence).

This clonotype was picked up many times. This chain uses TRBV7-9 with TRBJ1-5; 8 bases are shared with TRBD1. The CDR3 length is 15 residues. The J segment lost 3 bases and the V segment lost 4 bases, leaving 5 bases of the junction unmatched. Per the germline V gene, CDR1 is SEHNR and CDR2 is FQNEAQ (reference sequence). CDR3 protein: CASSSTGEANQPQHF. CDR3 nucleotides: TGTGCCAGCAGCTCGACAGGGGAGGCCAATCAGCCCCAGCATTTT.